A selection of T cell receptor beta chains follows, all from one sample in a study of spatial heterogeneity in lung cancer. TCRdb independently ran MiXCR on the 5' RACE reads; one entry per CDR3 protein. This table holds about 92,000 distinct CDR3 sequences, 10% to 15% found once. Sequencing used PBMCs, obtained at surgery. The source is a male donor with early-stage non-small cell lung cancer. CDR3s include the opening cysteine and the closing phenylalanine or tryptophan. Each record gives: clone size, D gene, V gene, J gene, CDR3 protein, CDR3 DNA. The D gene is left open where the match is weak. Only some rows state a clone size, as once, few, many or a class for expanded clones.

abundance: few; d_gene: TRBD2; v_gene: TRBV7-9; j_gene: TRBJ2-1; CDR3aa: CASSPRTSGNEQFF; CDR3nt: TGTGCCAGCAGCCCGAGGACTAGCGGAAATGAGCAGTTCTTC
abundance: few; d_gene: TRBD2; v_gene: TRBV6-1; j_gene: TRBJ2-5; CDR3aa: CASREVLRGDQETQYF; CDR3nt: TGTGCCAGCAGGGAAGTCCTACGGGGGGACCAAGAGACCCAGTACTTC
abundance: few; d_gene: TRBD2; v_gene: TRBV20-1; j_gene: TRBJ2-3; CDR3aa: CSARDLLAGRHFTDTQYF; CDR3nt: TGCAGTGCTAGAGATCTACTAGCGGGACGACATTTCACAGATACGCAGTATTTT
abundance: many; d_gene: -; v_gene: TRBV5-1; j_gene: TRBJ2-7; CDR3aa: CASSLVESYEQYF; CDR3nt: TGCGCCAGCAGCTTGGTTGAATCCTACGAGCAGTACTTC
abundance: -; d_gene: -; v_gene: TRBV6-6; j_gene: TRBJ2-3; CDR3aa: CASSTSAPDTQYF; CDR3nt: TGTGCCAGCAGTACCTCGGCCCCAGATACGCAGTATTTT
abundance: few; d_gene: -; v_gene: TRBV7-8; j_gene: TRBJ2-5; CDR3aa: CASRNSPEVTKTQYF; CDR3nt: TGTGCCAGCAGGAATAGTCCCGAGGTCACCAAGACCCAGTACTTC
abundance: -; d_gene: -; v_gene: TRBV18; j_gene: TRBJ1-1; CDR3aa: CASSPGGLNTEAFF; CDR3nt: TGTGCCAGCTCACCAGGGGGCTTGAACACTGAAGCTTTCTTT
abundance: -; d_gene: TRBD1; v_gene: TRBV5-1; j_gene: TRBJ2-3; CDR3aa: CASSRQGTDTQYF; CDR3nt: TGCGCCAGCAGCCGACAGGGGACAGATACGCAGTATTTT
abundance: few; d_gene: -; v_gene: TRBV29-1; j_gene: TRBJ1-1; CDR3aa: CSVEEVGFEAFF; CDR3nt: TGCAGCGTTGAAGAAGTGGGGTTTGAGGCTTTCTTT
abundance: few; d_gene: TRBD1; v_gene: TRBV20-1; j_gene: TRBJ2-6; CDR3aa: CSAGETGGIFGANVLTF; CDR3nt: TGCAGTGCTGGGGAAACAGGGGGTATTTTCGGGGCCAACGTCCTGACTTTC
abundance: few; d_gene: -; v_gene: TRBV6-5; j_gene: TRBJ2-3; CDR3aa: CASSYGQWTDTQYF; CDR3nt: TGTGCCAGCAGTTACGGACAGTGGACAGATACGCAGTATTTT
abundance: -; d_gene: -; v_gene: TRBV7-3; j_gene: TRBJ2-2; CDR3aa: CASTPGSFGTGELFF; CDR3nt: TGTGCCAGCACCCCCGGGTCGTTTGGCACCGGGGAGCTGTTTTTT
abundance: few; d_gene: -; v_gene: TRBV5-1; j_gene: TRBJ2-4; CDR3aa: CASSLAPWALEVKNIQYF; CDR3nt: TGCGCCAGCAGCTTGGCTCCCTGGGCACTTGAGGTCAAAAACATTCAGTACTTC
abundance: many; d_gene: TRBD1; v_gene: TRBV7-2; j_gene: TRBJ2-4; CDR3aa: CASSFIGQGSIQYF; CDR3nt: TGTGCCAGCAGCTTCATCGGACAGGGTAGCATTCAGTACTTC
abundance: few; d_gene: -; v_gene: TRBV9; j_gene: TRBJ2-3; CDR3aa: CASSVVGTSTDTQYF; CDR3nt: TGTGCCAGCAGCGTAGTTGGAACTAGCACAGATACGCAGTATTTT
abundance: -; d_gene: -; v_gene: TRBV6-5; j_gene: TRBJ2-7; CDR3aa: CASSSTGTYEQYF; CDR3nt: TGTGCCAGCAGCTCTACAGGGACCTACGAGCAGTACTTC
abundance: few; d_gene: -; v_gene: TRBV21-1; j_gene: TRBJ2-2; CDR3aa: CASSPWGGRIGELFF; CDR3nt: TGTGCCAGCAGCCCGTGGGGGGGGCGCATCGGGGAGCTGTTTTTT
abundance: few; d_gene: -; v_gene: TRBV20-1; j_gene: TRBJ2-1; CDR3aa: CSAREVRNEQFF; CDR3nt: TGCAGTGCTAGAGAAGTAAGGAATGAGCAGTTCTTC
abundance: few; d_gene: -; v_gene: TRBV5-4; j_gene: TRBJ2-3; CDR3aa: CASSLKGLLDTQYF; CDR3nt: TGTGCCAGCAGCTTGAAAGGTCTCCTTGATACGCAGTATTTT
abundance: few; d_gene: -; v_gene: TRBV12-3/TRBV12-4; j_gene: TRBJ1-3; CDR3aa: CASSLGGGGRNTIYF; CDR3nt: TGTGCCAGCAGTTTGGGTGGCGGGGGCAGAAACACCATATATTTT
abundance: -; d_gene: -; v_gene: TRBV20-1; j_gene: TRBJ1-6; CDR3aa: CSARGRGGTLNSPLHF; CDR3nt: TGCAGTGCTAGAGGGCGAGGGGGAACTTTAAATTCACCCCTCCACTTT
abundance: -; d_gene: TRBD2; v_gene: TRBV29-1; j_gene: TRBJ2-1; CDR3aa: CSVEVPPRLAGGYNEQFF; CDR3nt: TGCAGCGTTGAAGTACCCCCACGACTAGCGGGGGGTTACAATGAGCAGTTCTTC
abundance: many; d_gene: -; v_gene: TRBV27; j_gene: TRBJ2-7; CDR3aa: CASSWDFGPYEQYF; CDR3nt: TGTGCCAGCAGTTGGGATTTTGGGCCCTACGAGCAGTACTTC
abundance: few; d_gene: -; v_gene: TRBV7-2; j_gene: TRBJ2-2; CDR3aa: CASSLQTGYTGELFF; CDR3nt: TGTGCCAGCAGCTTACAAACAGGGTACACCGGGGAGCTGTTTTTT
abundance: -; d_gene: -; v_gene: TRBV7-9; j_gene: TRBJ2-2; CDR3aa: CASSFGDTGELFF; CDR3nt: TGTGCCAGCAGCTTTGGGGACACCGGGGAGCTGTTTTTT
abundance: -; d_gene: -; v_gene: TRBV14; j_gene: TRBJ2-2; CDR3aa: CASSPRTVDTGELFF; CDR3nt: TGTGCCAGCAGCCCAAGGACAGTCGACACCGGGGAGCTGTTTTTT
abundance: -; d_gene: TRBD2; v_gene: TRBV9; j_gene: TRBJ2-7; CDR3aa: CASSVDSREDSYEQYF; CDR3nt: TGTGCCAGCAGCGTAGATTCGCGGGAGGACTCCTACGAGCAGTACTTC
abundance: -; d_gene: -; v_gene: TRBV27; j_gene: TRBJ1-6; CDR3aa: CASSLEARGVRNSPLHF; CDR3nt: TGTGCCAGCAGTTTAGAGGCCAGGGGTGTCAGGAATTCACCCCTCCACTTT
abundance: few; d_gene: -; v_gene: TRBV27; j_gene: TRBJ2-7; CDR3aa: CASSSPRPGAYEQYF; CDR3nt: TGTGCCAGCAGTTCGCCCCGTCCCGGGGCCTACGAGCAGTACTTC
abundance: -; d_gene: -; v_gene: TRBV3-1; j_gene: TRBJ2-2; CDR3aa: CASSQGGFRNTGELFF; CDR3nt: TGTGCCAGCAGCCAAGGCGGGTTTCGGAACACCGGGGAGCTGTTTTTT
abundance: few; d_gene: -; v_gene: TRBV27; j_gene: TRBJ1-3; CDR3aa: CASSRAAGVVGNTIYF; CDR3nt: TGTGCCAGCAGTCGAGCCGCAGGGGTTGTAGGAAACACCATATATTTT
abundance: many; d_gene: -; v_gene: TRBV9; j_gene: TRBJ1-2; CDR3aa: CASSANRASYGYTF; CDR3nt: TGTGCCAGCAGCGCCAACAGGGCCAGCTATGGCTACACCTTC
abundance: few; d_gene: TRBD2; v_gene: TRBV28; j_gene: TRBJ2-5; CDR3aa: CASRPVGGRAQETQYF; CDR3nt: TGTGCCAGCAGGCCCGTGGGCGGGAGGGCCCAAGAGACCCAGTACTTC
abundance: few; d_gene: -; v_gene: TRBV3-1; j_gene: TRBJ2-7; CDR3aa: CASSQGQRALGEQYF; CDR3nt: TGTGCCAGCAGCCAAGGGCAGCGGGCCCTAGGGGAGCAGTACTTC
abundance: few; d_gene: -; v_gene: TRBV5-4; j_gene: TRBJ2-7; CDR3aa: CASSLVVGEQYF; CDR3nt: TGTGCCAGCAGCTTGGTGGTGGGCGAGCAGTACTTC
abundance: -; d_gene: TRBD1; v_gene: TRBV28; j_gene: TRBJ1-5; CDR3aa: CASSRGQITNQPQHF; CDR3nt: TGTGCCTCTTCAAGGGGACAGATAACCAATCAGCCCCAGCATTTT
abundance: many; d_gene: -; v_gene: TRBV3-1; j_gene: TRBJ1-1; CDR3aa: CASSPLALNTEAFF; CDR3nt: TGTGCCAGCAGCCCCCTTGCCCTGAACACTGAAGCTTTCTTT
abundance: few; d_gene: -; v_gene: TRBV7-9; j_gene: TRBJ2-1; CDR3aa: CASSLEGPGQFF; CDR3nt: TGTGCCAGCAGCTTAGAGGGCCCCGGGCAGTTCTTC
abundance: few; d_gene: -; v_gene: TRBV5-1; j_gene: TRBJ2-6; CDR3aa: CASSFGRESGANVLTF; CDR3nt: TGCGCCAGCAGCTTTGGACGGGAATCTGGGGCCAACGTCCTGACTTTC
abundance: -; d_gene: TRBD1; v_gene: TRBV6-2/TRBV6-3; j_gene: TRBJ2-7; CDR3aa: CASSYLRTGSYEQYF; CDR3nt: TGTGCCAGCAGTTACCTACGGACAGGTTCCTACGAGCAGTACTTC
abundance: -; d_gene: -; v_gene: TRBV4-1; j_gene: TRBJ1-2; CDR3aa: CASSQFAGLNYGYTF; CDR3nt: TGCGCCAGCAGCCAATTCGCAGGGCTAAACTATGGCTACACCTTC
abundance: few; d_gene: -; v_gene: TRBV25-1; j_gene: TRBJ1-6; CDR3aa: CASSGGDSPLHF; CDR3nt: TGTGCCAGCAGTGGCGGGGATTCACCCCTCCACTTT
abundance: -; d_gene: -; v_gene: TRBV2; j_gene: TRBJ2-6; CDR3aa: CASTLGPNSGANVLTF; CDR3nt: TGTGCCAGCACCTTAGGACCCAACTCTGGGGCCAACGTCCTGACTTTC
abundance: -; d_gene: TRBD2; v_gene: TRBV30; j_gene: TRBJ2-3; CDR3aa: CACPVGAGGPDTQYF; CDR3nt: TGTGCCTGCCCCGTGGGGGCGGGGGGGCCAGATACGCAGTATTTT
abundance: -; d_gene: TRBD1; v_gene: TRBV5-1; j_gene: TRBJ1-2; CDR3aa: CASSLIPGQGNYGYTF; CDR3nt: TGCGCCAGCAGCTTGATCCCGGGACAGGGAAACTATGGCTACACCTTC
abundance: -; d_gene: TRBD2; v_gene: TRBV7-2; j_gene: TRBJ2-3; CDR3aa: CASSLEGRGGTDTQYF; CDR3nt: TGTGCCAGCAGCTTAGAGGGGCGGGGGGGAACAGATACGCAGTATTTT
abundance: few; d_gene: -; v_gene: TRBV24-1; j_gene: TRBJ2-3; CDR3aa: CATSDFGPTTDTQYF; CDR3nt: TGTGCCACCAGTGATTTCGGACCGACCACTGATACGCAGTATTTT
abundance: -; d_gene: -; v_gene: TRBV7-7; j_gene: TRBJ2-5; CDR3aa: CASSLGTRGPQETQYF; CDR3nt: TGTGCTAGCAGCTTAGGGACGCGAGGCCCGCAAGAGACCCAGTACTTC
abundance: -; d_gene: TRBD2; v_gene: TRBV6-1; j_gene: TRBJ2-7; CDR3aa: CASSEIAGPSYEQYF; CDR3nt: TGTGCCAGCAGTGAGATAGCGGGCCCGAGCTACGAGCAGTACTTC
abundance: few; d_gene: TRBD2; v_gene: TRBV6-2/TRBV6-3; j_gene: TRBJ2-5; CDR3aa: CASSYSIPQLAGGGETQYF; CDR3nt: TGTGCCAGCAGTTACTCGATCCCCCAACTAGCGGGGGGCGGGGAGACCCAGTACTTC
abundance: many; d_gene: -; v_gene: TRBV11-2; j_gene: TRBJ1-1; CDR3aa: CASSLERGTEAFF; CDR3nt: TGTGCTAGCAGCTTAGAAAGGGGGACTGAAGCTTTCTTT